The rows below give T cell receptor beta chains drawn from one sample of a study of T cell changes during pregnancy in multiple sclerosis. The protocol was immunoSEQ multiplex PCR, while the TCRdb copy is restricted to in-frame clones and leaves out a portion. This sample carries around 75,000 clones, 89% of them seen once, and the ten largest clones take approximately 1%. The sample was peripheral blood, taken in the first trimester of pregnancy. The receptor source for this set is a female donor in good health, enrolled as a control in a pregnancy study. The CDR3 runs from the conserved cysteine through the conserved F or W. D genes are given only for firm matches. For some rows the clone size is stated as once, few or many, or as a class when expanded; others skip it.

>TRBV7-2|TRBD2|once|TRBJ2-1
CASSFPLAGASGNEQFF
TGTGCCAGCAGCTTCCCTTTAGCGGGCGCGTCGGGGAATGAGCAGTTCTTC
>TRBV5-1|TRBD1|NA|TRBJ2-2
CASRQGGNTGELFF
TGCGCCAGTCGACAGGGGGGGAACACCGGGGAGCTGTTTTTT
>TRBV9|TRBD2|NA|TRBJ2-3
CASSTTSGDATDTQYF
TGTGCCAGCAGCACCACTAGCGGGGACGCCACAGATACGCAGTATTTT
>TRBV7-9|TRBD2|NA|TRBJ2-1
CASSFRTSGNNEQFF
TGTGCCAGCAGCTTTCGGACTAGCGGAAACAATGAGCAGTTCTTC
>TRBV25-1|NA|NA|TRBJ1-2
CASSGPLPGLGGYTF
TGTGCCAGCAGTGGCCCACTACCGGGTTTAGGTGGCTACACCTTC
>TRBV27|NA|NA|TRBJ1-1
CASSLAGNGMNTEAFF
TGTGCCAGCAGTCTGGCCGGGAACGGTATGAACACTGAAGCTTTCTTT
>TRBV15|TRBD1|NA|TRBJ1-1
CATSRGQGMNTEAFF
TGTGCCACCAGCAGAGGACAGGGGATGAACACTGAAGCTTTCTTT
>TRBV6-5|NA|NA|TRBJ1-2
CASSYRGYGYTF
TGTGCCAGCAGTTACCGGGGGTATGGCTACACCTTC
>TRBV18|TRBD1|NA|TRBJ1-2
CASSPSGQNYGYTF
TGTGCCAGCTCACCCTCGGGACAGAACTATGGCTACACCTTC
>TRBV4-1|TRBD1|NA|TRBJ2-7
CASSQDRSLSGGGYEQYF
TGCGCCAGCAGCCAAGATCGTTCCCTCTCAGGGGGCGGGTACGAGCAGTACTTC
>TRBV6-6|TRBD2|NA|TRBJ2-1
CASSRRAGGLNEQFF
TGTGCCAGCAGTCGACGGGCGGGAGGGCTAAATGAGCAGTTCTTC
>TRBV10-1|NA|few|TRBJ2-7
CASSESGGGVQYF
TGCGCCAGCAGTGAGTCGGGGGGAGGAGTGCAGTACTTC
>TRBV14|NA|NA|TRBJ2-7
CASSLREISYEQYF
TGTGCCAGCAGCCTGAGGGAAATCTCCTACGAGCAGTACTTC
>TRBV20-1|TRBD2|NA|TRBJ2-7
CSAGLAWEQYF
TGCAGTGCAGGACTAGCGTGGGAGCAGTACTTC
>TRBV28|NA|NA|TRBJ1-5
CASSWEGPGNQPQHF
TGTGCCAGCAGTTGGGAGGGGCCGGGCAATCAGCCCCAGCATTTT
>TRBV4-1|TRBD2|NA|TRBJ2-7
CASSQRRLAVMYEQYF
TGCGCCAGCAGCCAACGAAGACTAGCAGTGATGTACGAGCAGTACTTC
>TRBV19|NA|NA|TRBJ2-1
CASSPEGYLGEQFF
TGTGCCAGTTCGCCGGAGGGGTACTTAGGTGAGCAGTTCTTC
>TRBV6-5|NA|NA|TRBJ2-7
CASRGNYEQYF
TGTGCCAGCCGAGGGAACTACGAGCAGTACTTC
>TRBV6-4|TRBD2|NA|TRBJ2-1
CASRAGTNNEQFF
TGTGCCAGCAGAGCGGGAACCAACAATGAGCAGTTCTTC
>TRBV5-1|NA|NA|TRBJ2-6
CASSLRQQGAGANVLTF
TGCGCCAGCAGCTTACGACAACAGGGAGCTGGGGCCAACGTCCTGACTTTC
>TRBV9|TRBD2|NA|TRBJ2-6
CASSPQGLAGRSGANVLTF
TGTGCCAGCAGCCCCCAAGGGCTAGCGGGACGCTCTGGGGCCAACGTCCTGACTTTC
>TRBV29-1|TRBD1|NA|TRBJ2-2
CSAQGVTGELFF
TGCAGCGCCCAGGGGGTCACCGGGGAGCTGTTTTTT
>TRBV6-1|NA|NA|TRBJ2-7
CASNSSPYEQYF
TGTGCCAGCAACAGCAGTCCCTACGAGCAGTACTTC
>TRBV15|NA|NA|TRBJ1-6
CATSRASWGGSGNSPLHF
TGTGCCACCAGCAGAGCGTCATGGGGGGGTTCGGGTAATTCACCCCTCCACTTT
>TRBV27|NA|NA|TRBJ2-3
CASSTPRQGTDTQYF
TGTGCCAGCAGTACCCCCCGACAGGGCACAGATACGCAGTATTTT
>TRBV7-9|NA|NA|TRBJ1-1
CASSLIGRGLTEAFF
TGTGCCAGCAGCTTAATCGGCAGGGGTCTCACTGAAGCTTTCTTT
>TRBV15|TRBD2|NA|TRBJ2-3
CATSGRTSGTDTQYF
TGTGCCACCAGCGGACGGACTAGCGGCACAGATACGCAGTATTTT
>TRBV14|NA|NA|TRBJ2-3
CASSHPWASSTDTQYF
TGTGCCAGCAGCCATCCATGGGCCTCTAGCACAGATACGCAGTATTTT
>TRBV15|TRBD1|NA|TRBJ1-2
CATSRARQGYGYTF
TGTGCCACCAGCAGAGCCCGACAGGGCTATGGCTACACCTTC
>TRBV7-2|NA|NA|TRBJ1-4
CASSLGGEEKLFF
TGTGCCAGCAGCTTGGGGGGAGAGGAAAAACTGTTTTTT
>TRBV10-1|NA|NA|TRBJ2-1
CASSEVPPSSYNEQFF
TGCGCCAGCAGTGAGGTCCCACCGAGCTCCTACAATGAGCAGTTCTTC
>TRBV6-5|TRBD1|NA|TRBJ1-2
CASRRGQGNYGYTF
TGTGCCAGCAGGCGAGGACAGGGGAACTATGGCTACACCTTC
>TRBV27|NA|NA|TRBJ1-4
CASSYRDQEKLFF
TGTGCCAGCAGTTACAGGGATCAGGAAAAACTGTTTTTT
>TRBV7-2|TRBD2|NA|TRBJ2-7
CASSPASGASYEQYF
TGTGCCAGCAGCCCAGCTAGCGGGGCGTCCTACGAGCAGTACTTC
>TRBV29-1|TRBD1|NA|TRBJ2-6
CSVEDRGTGRLTF
TGCAGCGTTGAAGACCGGGGGACAGGGAGGCTGACTTTC
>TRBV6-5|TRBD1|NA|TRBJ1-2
CASRGTGSAFYTF
TGTGCCAGCAGGGGGACAGGGTCAGCCTTCTACACCTTC
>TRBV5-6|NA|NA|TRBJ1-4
CASSQTVSGDEKLFF
TGTGCCAGCAGCCAGACTGTGTCGGGGGATGAAAAACTGTTTTTT
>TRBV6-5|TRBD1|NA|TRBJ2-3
CASSSGDRGLGDTQYF
TGTGCCAGCAGTTCGGGGGACAGGGGGCTCGGGGATACGCAGTATTTT
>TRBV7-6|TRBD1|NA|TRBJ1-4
CASSSGQGEEKLFF
TGTGCCAGCAGCTCGGGACAGGGAGAGGAAAAACTGTTTTTT
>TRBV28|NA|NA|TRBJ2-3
CASRFRTDTQYF
TGTGCCAGCAGATTCAGGACAGATACGCAGTATTTT
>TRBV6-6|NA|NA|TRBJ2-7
CASSPDSHEQYF
TGTGCCAGCAGCCCAGACTCCCACGAGCAGTACTTC
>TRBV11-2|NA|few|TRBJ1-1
CASTPQTGRGTEAFF
TGTGCCAGCACGCCCCAGACCGGGAGGGGGACTGAAGCTTTCTTT
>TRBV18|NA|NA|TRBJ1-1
CASSNPVTLNTEAFF
TGTGCCAGCTCAAACCCTGTGACACTGAACACTGAAGCTTTCTTT
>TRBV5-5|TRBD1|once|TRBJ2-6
CASSSRDRGFPGANVLTF
TGTGCCAGCAGCTCCCGGGACAGGGGCTTCCCTGGGGCCAACGTCCTGACTTTC
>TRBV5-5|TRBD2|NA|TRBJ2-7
CASSLLAGAYEQYF
TGTGCCAGCAGCTTACTAGCGGGGGCCTACGAGCAGTACTTC
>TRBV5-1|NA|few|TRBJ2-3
CASSLEGRGHTDTQYF
TGCGCCAGCAGCTTGGAGGGCAGAGGGCACACAGATACGCAGTATTTT
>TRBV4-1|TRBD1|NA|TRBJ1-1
CASSQDRGAGGETFF
TGCGCCAGCAGCCAAGATCGGGGAGCAGGGGGCGAGACTTTCTTT
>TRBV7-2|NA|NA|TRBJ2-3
CASSRLVTDTQYF
TGTGCCAGCAGCAGACTAGTGACAGATACGCAGTATTTT
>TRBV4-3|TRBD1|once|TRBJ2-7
CASSQGQGTYEQYF
TGCGCCAGCAGCCAAGGACAGGGTACCTACGAGCAGTACTTC